This T cell receptor (beta chain) was sequenced in a study of graft-versus-host responses after intestinal transplantation (dated by TCRdb to about 2021). About the full investigation: Multivisceral, liver-intestinal, or isolated intestinal transplants were received by the recipients. Of the 20 to 25 intestinal transplant recipients enrolled in the cohort, one of whom was a retransplant, 3 patients without pretransplant specimens were excluded. Bulk TCR-beta CDR3 sequencing was used to track graft-versus-host and host-versus-graft alloreactive T cell clones in the graft, circulation and bone marrow after intestinal transplantation. Instead of going to the commercial service, samples from three later patients were sequenced in-house on an Illumina MiSeq and processed with MiXCR. Alloreactive clones were identified by sequencing pre-transplant mixed lymphocyte reaction products and comparing these products with unstimulated pre-transplant donor and recipient T cells. Anti-thymocyte globulin induction was given to all recipients, followed by maintenance tacrolimus and steroids for two to three years. Donor T cell macrochimerism was defined as a peak of at least 4% donor T cells among recipient peripheral blood mononuclear cells. General findings and caveats noted by the study authors: Early after transplant, peak levels of circulating GvH clones were associated with declines in HvG clones. In the allografts of patients with donor T cell macrochimerism, GvH to HvG T cell clonal ratios were high. The relatively low number and heterogeneity of intestinal transplant patients limited the conclusions. GvH clones turned up in recipient bone marrow, with some appearing earlier in ileal mucosa or blood, a pattern consistent with an intestinal mucosal origin.

Library construction relied on the immunoSEQ multiplex PCR assay. In most patients, genomic DNA was isolated using the Qiagen DNeasy Blood and Tissue Kit and sent frozen to Adaptive Biotechnologies for TCR sequencing. For most patients, high-throughput TCR-beta CDR3 sequencing of genomic DNA was performed by Adaptive Biotechnologies. The authors' pipeline ran thus. Adaptive's ImmunoSEQ software supplied the TCR sequencing data for 18 patients, while MiXCR and VDJtools were used to process a few other patients. To correct CD4 versus CD8 sorting errors, any sequence found in both subsets at a frequency ratio below 5:1 was removed. CDR3 nucleotide sequences shared between donor and recipient were removed because the origin of such sequences could not be assigned. To count as alloreactive, a clone needed at least 2-fold expansion over unstimulated cells and a minimum CFSE-low frequency of 0.002% (template counts) or 0.001% (read counts). A clone was considered mappable if detected in the sequenced pre-transplant spleen, lymph node, or MLR CFSE-low populations of the donor or recipient. The cumulative frequency of alloreactive clones was calculated as a percentage of all sequences, weighted by copy number. Held by TCRdb, this immuneACCESS table contains in-frame sequences only and omits some clones. Under half of the omission traces to an unresolved V gene where checked; the cause of the rest is unknown. V, J and clone size are those of that table, while D and trimming were read from the DNA. The sample table shows over 70,000 clones, and less than 90% are seen once. Roughly a sixth of the sample goes to the ten largest clones.

In regard to this clone: The antigen it binds to is not known. No per-base quality is available; no much larger clone lies one base away.

The intended sense of this specimen's time point label: cells obtained before transplantation from donor or recipient. CD3+CD4+ and CD3+CD8+ populations were FACS-sorted from unstimulated pre-transplant donor and recipient cells taken from spleen or lymph nodes. Compared with germline, V lacks 7 bases and J lacks 9 bases; bases without a gene match: 13. Spanning cysteine to phenylalanine, the CDR3 consists of 15 amino acids. Here the CDR3 DNA is all that survives: 45 bases in frame from base 1. The germline V gene supplies CDR1 SNHLY and CDR2 FYNNEI. This sequence was found in a human donor who received an intestinal transplant. The chain is encoded by TRBV2 joined to TRBJ2-1; 9 bases in the middle match TRBD2. The sequenced sample was unstimulated CD8+ T cells sorted from spleen or lymph node cells, obtained before intestinal transplant. The CDR3 region: CASTISERGESEQFF. The base sequence is TGTGCCAGCACTATCTCGGAGCGGGGGGAGAGTGAGCAGTTCTTC. Extended through the reference TRBV2 and TRBJ2-1 proteins, this CDR3 yields the full variable domain: EPEVTQTPSHQVTQMGQEVILRCVPISNHLYFYWYRQILGQKVEFLVSFYNNEISEKSEIFDDQFSVERPDGSNFTLKIRSTKLEDSAMYFCASTISERGESEQFFGPGTRLTVL.